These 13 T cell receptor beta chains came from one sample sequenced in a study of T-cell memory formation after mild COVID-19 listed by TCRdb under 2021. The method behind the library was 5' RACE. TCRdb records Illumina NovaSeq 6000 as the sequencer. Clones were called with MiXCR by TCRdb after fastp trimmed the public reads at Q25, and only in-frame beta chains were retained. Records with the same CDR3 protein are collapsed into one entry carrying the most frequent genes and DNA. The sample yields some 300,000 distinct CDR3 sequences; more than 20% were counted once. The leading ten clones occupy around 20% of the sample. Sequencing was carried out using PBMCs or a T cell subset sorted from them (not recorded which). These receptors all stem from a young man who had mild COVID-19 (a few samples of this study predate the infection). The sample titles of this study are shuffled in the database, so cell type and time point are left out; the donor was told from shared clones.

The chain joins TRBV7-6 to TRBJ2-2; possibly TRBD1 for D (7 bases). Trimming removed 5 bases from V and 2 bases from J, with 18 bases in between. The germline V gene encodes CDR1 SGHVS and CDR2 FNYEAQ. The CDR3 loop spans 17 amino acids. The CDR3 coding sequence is TGTGCCAGCAGCCTCACGATGCGGGACAGTAACACCGGGGAGCTGTTTTTT. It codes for CASSLTMRDSNTGELFF.

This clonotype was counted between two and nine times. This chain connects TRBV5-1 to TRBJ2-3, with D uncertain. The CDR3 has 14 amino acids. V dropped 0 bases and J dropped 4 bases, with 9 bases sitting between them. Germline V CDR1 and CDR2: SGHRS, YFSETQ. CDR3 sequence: CASSLAWGPDTQYF. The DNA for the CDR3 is TGCGCCAGCAGCTTGGCCTGGGGTCCAGATACGCAGTATTTT.

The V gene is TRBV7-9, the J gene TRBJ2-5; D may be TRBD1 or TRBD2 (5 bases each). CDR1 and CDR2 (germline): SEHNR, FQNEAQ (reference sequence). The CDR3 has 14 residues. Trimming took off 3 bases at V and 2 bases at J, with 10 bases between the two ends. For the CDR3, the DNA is TGTGCCAGCAGCTTGTCTGGGACGCAAGAGACCCAGTACTTC. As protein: CASSLSGTQETQYF.

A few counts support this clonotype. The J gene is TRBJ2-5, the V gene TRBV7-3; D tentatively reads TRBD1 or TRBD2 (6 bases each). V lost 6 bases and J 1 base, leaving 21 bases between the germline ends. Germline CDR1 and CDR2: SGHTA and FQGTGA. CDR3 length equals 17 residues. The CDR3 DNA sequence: TGTGCCAGCAGTTTTCCGGCAAGGGGGGCACCCCAAGAGACCCAGTACTTC. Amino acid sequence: CASSFPARGAPQETQYF.

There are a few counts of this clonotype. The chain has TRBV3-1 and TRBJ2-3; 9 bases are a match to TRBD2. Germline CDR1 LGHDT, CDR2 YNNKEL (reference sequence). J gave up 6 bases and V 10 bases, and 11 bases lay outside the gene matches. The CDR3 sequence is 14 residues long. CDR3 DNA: TGTGCCACTAAGAGAGCGGGGGGTAAGGATACGCAGTATTTT. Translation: CATKRAGGKDTQYF.

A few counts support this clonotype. The CDR3 region is CATSRGGGVGEQFF. Written as DNA, the CDR3 is TGTGCCACCAGCAGAGGCGGGGGGGTAGGTGAGCAGTTCTTC. This chain joins TRBV15 and TRBJ2-1, with 9 bases identical to TRBD2. CDR3 length: 14 amino acids. With V trimmed by 1 base and J by 9 bases, 4 bases remained unmatched. Germline CDR1 is LNHNV and CDR2 is YYDKDF (reference sequence).

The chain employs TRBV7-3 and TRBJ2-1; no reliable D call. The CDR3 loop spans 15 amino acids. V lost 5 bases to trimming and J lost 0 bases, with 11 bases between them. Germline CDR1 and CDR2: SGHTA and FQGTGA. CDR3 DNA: TGTGCCAGCAGCCCCCAACCCCGCTCCTACAATGAGCAGTTCTTC. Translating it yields CASSPQPRSYNEQFF.

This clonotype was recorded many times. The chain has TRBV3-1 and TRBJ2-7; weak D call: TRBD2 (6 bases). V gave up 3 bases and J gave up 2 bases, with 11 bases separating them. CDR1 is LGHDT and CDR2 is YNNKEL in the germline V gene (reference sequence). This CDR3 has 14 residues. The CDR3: CASSQQGGPYEQYF. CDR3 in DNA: TGTGCCAGCAGCCAGCAGGGAGGACCCTACGAGCAGTACTTC.

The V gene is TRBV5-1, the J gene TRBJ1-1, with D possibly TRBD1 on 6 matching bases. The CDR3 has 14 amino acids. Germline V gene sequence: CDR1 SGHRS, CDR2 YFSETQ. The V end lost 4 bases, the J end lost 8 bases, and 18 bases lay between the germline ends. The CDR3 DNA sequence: TGCGCCAGCAGCCCGGGGTGGGGGGCTTCCGAAGCTTTCTTT. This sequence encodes CASSPGWGASEAFF.

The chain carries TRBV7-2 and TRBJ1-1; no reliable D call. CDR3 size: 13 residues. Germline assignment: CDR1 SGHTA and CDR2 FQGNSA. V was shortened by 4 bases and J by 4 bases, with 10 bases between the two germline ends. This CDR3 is CASSSTAFTEAFF. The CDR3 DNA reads TGTGCCAGCAGCTCCACCGCGTTCACTGAAGCTTTCTTT.

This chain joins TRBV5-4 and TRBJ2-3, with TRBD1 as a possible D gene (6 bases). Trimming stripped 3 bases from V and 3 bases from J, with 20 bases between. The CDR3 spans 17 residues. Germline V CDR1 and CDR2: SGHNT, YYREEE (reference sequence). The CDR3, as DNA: TGTGCCAGCAGCTCCTTAACCGAAGCCGGGACAACAGATACGCAGTATTTT. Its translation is CASSSLTEAGTTDTQYF. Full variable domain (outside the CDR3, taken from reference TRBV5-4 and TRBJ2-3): ETGVTQSPTHLIKTRGQQVTLRCSSQSGHNTVSWYQQALGQGPQFIFQYYREEENGRGNFPPRFSGLQFPNYSSELNVNALELDDSALYLCASSSLTEAGTTDTQYFGPGTRLTVL.

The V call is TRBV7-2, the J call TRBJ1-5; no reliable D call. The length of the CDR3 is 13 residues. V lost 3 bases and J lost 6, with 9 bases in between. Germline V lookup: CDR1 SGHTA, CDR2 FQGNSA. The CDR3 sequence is CASSFTELQPQHF. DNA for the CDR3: TGTGCCAGCAGCTTCACGGAACTTCAGCCCCAGCATTTT.

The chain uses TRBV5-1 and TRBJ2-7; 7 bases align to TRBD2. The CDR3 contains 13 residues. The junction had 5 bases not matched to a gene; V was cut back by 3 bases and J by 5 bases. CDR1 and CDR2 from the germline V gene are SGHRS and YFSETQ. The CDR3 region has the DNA TGCGCCAGCAGCTCCTACGGGGGGAACGAGCAGTACTTC. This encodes CASSSYGGNEQYF.